These 8 T cell receptor beta chains originate from one sample sequenced in a study of shared clonotypes between healthy human individuals. The assay was immunoSEQ multiplex PCR, and TCRdb's table has in-frame clones only and misses some. The data contain 2 million to 3 million clones, over 85% of them singletons. Input material: naive CD4+ T cells from PBMCs. Stated subset: CD45RA+ positively selected. All receptors derive from a young man in good health. Some clones in this sample may be carry-over from other donors' samples.

V usage is TRBV28 and J usage is TRBJ1-1; D gene unclear. V lost 1 base and J lost 3, with 21 bases in between. From germline, CDR1 is MDHEN and CDR2 SYDVKM. This CDR3 region has 18 residues. The CDR3 DNA follows: TGTGCCAGCAGTTTATCGGTGGACCGGAGTCTTGACGACACTGAAGCTTTCTTT. The encoded protein is CASSLSVDRSLDDTEAFF.

This clone was seen only a few times. Other DNA variants within this sample encode the same CDR3. The chain combines TRBV7-9 with TRBJ1-1, with D unclear. V lost 0 bases to trimming and J lost 5 bases, with 10 bases between them. There are 14 residues in the CDR3. The germline V gene encodes CDR1 SEHNR and CDR2 FQNEAQ (reference sequence). The chain's CDR3 is CASSLASGGTEAFF. The CDR3 DNA follows: TGTGCCAGCAGCTTAGCGTCGGGTGGTACTGAAGCTTTCTTT.

The table lists this clone with a few counts. The CDR3 is CAWNRGQWYQPQHF. The CDR3 bases are TGTGCCTGGAACAGGGGACAGTGGTATCAGCCCCAGCATTTT. This chain joins TRBV30 and TRBJ1-5; 7 bases line up with TRBD1. The length of the CDR3 is 14 residues. Germline V gene lookup returns CDR1 GTSNPN and CDR2 SVGIG (reference sequence). V gave up 4 bases and J gave up 5 bases; unmatched junction bases: 8.

About this clone itself: An end of the junction does not agree with germline; a read error may underlie this. V usage is TRBV7-9 and J usage is TRBJ2-1; perhaps D is TRBD1 or TRBD2 (6 bases each). The germline V gene encodes CDR1 SEHNR and CDR2 FQNEAQ (reference sequence). CDR3 length: 13 amino acids. This CDR3 reads CASSLGGLNEQFF. The CDR3 DNA reads TGTGCCAGCAGTTTAGGGGGGTTAAATGAGCAGTTCTTC.

Concerning this clone itself: The same CDR3 can be traced to other DNA sequences in this sample. This chain links TRBV5-1 with TRBJ2-1, with 7 bases aligning to TRBD2. The CDR3 has 17 residues. The junction had 6 bases not matched to a gene; V was cut back by 0 bases and J by 0 bases. CDR1 and CDR2 (germline): SGHRS, YFSETQ. Written as DNA, the CDR3 is TGCGCCAGCAGCTTGGGACTAGCCCAAAGCTCCTACAATGAGCAGTTCTTC. As protein: CASSLGLAQSSYNEQFF.

V usage is TRBV6-5 and J usage is TRBJ2-3; D remains unclear. Germline V gene sequence: CDR1 MNHEY, CDR2 SVGAGI. The CDR3 consists of 14 residues. Deletions cut 0 bases from V and 4 bases from J, with 8 bases between. The CDR3 here is CASSYSGPADTQYF. The CDR3 DNA follows: TGTGCCAGCAGTTACTCAGGTCCGGCAGATACGCAGTATTTT.

The J gene is TRBJ1-1, the V gene TRBV6-1, with a tentative D call TRBD1 (6 bases). The V end lost 8 bases, the J end lost 0 bases, and 10 bases lay between the germline ends. The CDR3 is 13 amino acids. CDR1 and CDR2 (germline): MNHNS, SASEGT. The CDR3 DNA is TGTGCCAGCCCCGGACAGCTGAACACTGAAGCTTTCTTT. This gives the protein CASPGQLNTEAFF.

This rearrangement joins TRBV12-1 to TRBJ1-1; the tabulated D call, TRBD1, remains unverified against the DNA. TRBV12-1 is reported as a pseudogene. There are 16 residues in the CDR3. The CDR3 loop is CASSLYCRQGATEAFF. The CDR3 coding sequence is TGTGCCAGCAGCCTATACTGTCGACAGGGGGCCACTGAAGCTTTCTTT.